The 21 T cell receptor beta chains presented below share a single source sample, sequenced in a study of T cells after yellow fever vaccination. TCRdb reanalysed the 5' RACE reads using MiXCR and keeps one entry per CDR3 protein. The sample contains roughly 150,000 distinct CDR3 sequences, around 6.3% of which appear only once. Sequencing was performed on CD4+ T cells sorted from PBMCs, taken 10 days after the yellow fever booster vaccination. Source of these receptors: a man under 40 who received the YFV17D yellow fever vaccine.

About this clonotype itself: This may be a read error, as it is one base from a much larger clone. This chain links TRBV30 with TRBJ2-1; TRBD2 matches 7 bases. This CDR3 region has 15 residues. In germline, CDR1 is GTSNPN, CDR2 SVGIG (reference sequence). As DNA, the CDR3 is TGTGCCTGTAGTGATGGGGGGGGGTCCGACAATGAGCAGTTCTTC. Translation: CACSDGGGSDNEQFF. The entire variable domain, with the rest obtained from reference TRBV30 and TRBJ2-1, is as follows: SQTIHQWPATLVQPVGSPLSLECTVEGTSNPNLYWYRQAAGRGLQLLFYSVGIGQISSEVPQNLSASRPQDRQFILSSKKLLLSDSGFYLCACSDGGGSDNEQFFGPGTRLTVL.

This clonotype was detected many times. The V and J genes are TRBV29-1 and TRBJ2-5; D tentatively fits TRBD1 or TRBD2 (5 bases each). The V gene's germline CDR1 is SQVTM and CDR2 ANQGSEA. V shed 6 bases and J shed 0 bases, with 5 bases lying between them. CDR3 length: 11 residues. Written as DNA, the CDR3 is TGCAGCGTGGGACACCAAGAGACCCAGTACTTC. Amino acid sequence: CSVGHQETQYF.

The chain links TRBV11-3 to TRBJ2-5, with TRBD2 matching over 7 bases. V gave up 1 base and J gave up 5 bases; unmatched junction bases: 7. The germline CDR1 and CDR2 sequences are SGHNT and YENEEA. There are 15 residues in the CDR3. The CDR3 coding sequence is TGTGCCAGCAGCTTAGCGGGAGGAACTCACGAGACCCAGTACTTC. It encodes CASSLAGGTHETQYF. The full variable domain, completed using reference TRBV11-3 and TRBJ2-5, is EAGVVQSPRYKIIEKKQPVAFWCNPISGHNTLYWYLQNLGQGPELLIRYENEEAVDDSQLPKDRFSAERLKGVDSTLKIQPAELGDSAVYLCASSLAGGTHETQYFGPGTRLLVL.

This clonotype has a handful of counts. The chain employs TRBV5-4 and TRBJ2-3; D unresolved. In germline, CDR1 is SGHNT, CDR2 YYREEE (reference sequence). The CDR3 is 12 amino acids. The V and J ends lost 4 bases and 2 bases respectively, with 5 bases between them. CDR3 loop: CASSAFTDTQYF. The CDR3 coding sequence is TGTGCCAGCAGCGCATTCACAGATACGCAGTATTTT.

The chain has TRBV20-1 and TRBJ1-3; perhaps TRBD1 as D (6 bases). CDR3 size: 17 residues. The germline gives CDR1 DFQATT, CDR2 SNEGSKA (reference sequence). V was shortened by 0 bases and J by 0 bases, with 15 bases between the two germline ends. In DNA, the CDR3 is TGCAGTGCTAGAGATTTTACAGGGATACCCTCTGGAAACACCATATATTTT. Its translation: CSARDFTGIPSGNTIYF.

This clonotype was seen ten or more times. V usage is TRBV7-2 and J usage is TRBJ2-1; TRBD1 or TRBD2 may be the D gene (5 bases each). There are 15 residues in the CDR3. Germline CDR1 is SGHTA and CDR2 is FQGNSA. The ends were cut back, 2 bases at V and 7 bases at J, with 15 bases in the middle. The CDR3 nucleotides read TGTGCCAGCAGCTTATGGGGGATGGTTAAAAATGAGCAGTTCTTC. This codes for CASSLWGMVKNEQFF.

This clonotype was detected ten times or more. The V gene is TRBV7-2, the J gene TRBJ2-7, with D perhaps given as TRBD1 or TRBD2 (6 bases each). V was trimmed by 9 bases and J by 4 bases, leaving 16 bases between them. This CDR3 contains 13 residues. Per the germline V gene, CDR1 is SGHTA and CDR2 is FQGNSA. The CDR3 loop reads CARTHGGAYEQYF. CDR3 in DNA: TGTGCCAGAACACACGGGGGCGCGTACGAGCAGTACTTC. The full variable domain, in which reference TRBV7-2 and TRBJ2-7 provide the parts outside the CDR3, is GAGVSQSPSNKVTEKGKDVELRCDPISGHTALYWYRQSLGQGLEFLIYFQGNSAPDKSGLPSDRFSAERTGGSVSTLTIQRTQQEDSAVYLCARTHGGAYEQYFGPGTRLTVT.

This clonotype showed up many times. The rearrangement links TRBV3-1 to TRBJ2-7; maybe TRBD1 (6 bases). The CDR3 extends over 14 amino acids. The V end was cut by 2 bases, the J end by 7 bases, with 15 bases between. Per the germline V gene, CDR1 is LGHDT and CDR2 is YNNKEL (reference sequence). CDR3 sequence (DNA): TGTGCCAGCAGCCAACAACCAGGGGCGTGGGAGCAGTACTTC. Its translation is CASSQQPGAWEQYF.

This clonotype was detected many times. Here the CDR3 reads CSVLVGPGLAATYNEQFF. The DNA for the CDR3 is TGCAGCGTTCTAGTGGGACCGGGACTAGCGGCAACCTACAATGAGCAGTTCTTC. The rearrangement links TRBV29-1 to TRBJ2-1; 11 positions match TRBD2. Germline values: CDR1 SQVTM, CDR2 ANQGSEA. The length of the CDR3 is 18 residues. J lost 2 bases, V lost 5 bases, and 14 bases had no gene match.

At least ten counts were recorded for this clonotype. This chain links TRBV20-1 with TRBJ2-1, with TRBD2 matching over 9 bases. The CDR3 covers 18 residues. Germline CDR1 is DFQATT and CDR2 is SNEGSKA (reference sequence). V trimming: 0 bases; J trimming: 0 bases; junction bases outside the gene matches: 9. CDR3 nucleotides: TGCAGTGCTAGAGAAGCTAGCGGGATGTTCAGCTCCTACAATGAGCAGTTCTTC. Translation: CSAREASGMFSSYNEQFF.

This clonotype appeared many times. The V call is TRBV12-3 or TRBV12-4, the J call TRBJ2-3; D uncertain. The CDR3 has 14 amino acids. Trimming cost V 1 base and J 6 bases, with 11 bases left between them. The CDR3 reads CASSLGVSLDTQYF. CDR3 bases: TGTGCCAGCAGTTTAGGGGTCAGTCTGGATACGCAGTATTTT.

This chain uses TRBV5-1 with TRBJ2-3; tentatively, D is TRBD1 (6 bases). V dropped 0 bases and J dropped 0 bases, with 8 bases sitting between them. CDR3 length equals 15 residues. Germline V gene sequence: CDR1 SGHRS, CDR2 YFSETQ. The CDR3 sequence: CASSLGTASTDTQYF. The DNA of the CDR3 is TGCGCCAGCAGCTTGGGGACAGCTAGCACAGATACGCAGTATTTT. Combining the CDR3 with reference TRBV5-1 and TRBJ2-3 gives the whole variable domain KAGVTQTPRYLIKTRGQQVTLSCSPISGHRSVSWYQQTPGQGLQFLFEYFSETQRNKGNFPGRFSGRQFSNSRSEMNVSTLELGDSALYLCASSLGTASTDTQYFGPGTRLTVL.

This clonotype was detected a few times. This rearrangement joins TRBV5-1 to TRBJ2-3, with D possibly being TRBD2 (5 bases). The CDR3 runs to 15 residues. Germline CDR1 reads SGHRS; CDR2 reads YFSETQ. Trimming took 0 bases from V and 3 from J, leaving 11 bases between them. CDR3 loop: CASSLETGKTDTQYF. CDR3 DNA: TGCGCCAGCAGCTTGGAGACGGGAAAAACAGATACGCAGTATTTT.

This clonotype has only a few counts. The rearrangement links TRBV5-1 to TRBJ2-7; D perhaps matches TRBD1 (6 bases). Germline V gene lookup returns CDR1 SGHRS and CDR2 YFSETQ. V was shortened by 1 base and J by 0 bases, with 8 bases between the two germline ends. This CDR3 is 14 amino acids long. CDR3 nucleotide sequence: TGCGCCAGCAGCTTGCAGGGGAACTCCTACGAGCAGTACTTC. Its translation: CASSLQGNSYEQYF.

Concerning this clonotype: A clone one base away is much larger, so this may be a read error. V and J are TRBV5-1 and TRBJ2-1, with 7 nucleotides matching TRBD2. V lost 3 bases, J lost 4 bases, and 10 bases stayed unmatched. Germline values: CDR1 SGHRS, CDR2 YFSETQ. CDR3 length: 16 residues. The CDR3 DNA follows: TGCGCCAGCAGCTCCTATCAGATTAGCGGGTACAATGAGCAGTTCTTC. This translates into CASSSYQISGYNEQFF.

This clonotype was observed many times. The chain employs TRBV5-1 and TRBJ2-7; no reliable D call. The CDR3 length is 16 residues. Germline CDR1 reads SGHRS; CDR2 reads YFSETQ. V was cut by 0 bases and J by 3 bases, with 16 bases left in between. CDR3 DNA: TGCGCCAGCAGCTTGGAAGCTAGAGCGCACCTCTACGAGCAGTACTTC. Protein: CASSLEARAHLYEQYF.

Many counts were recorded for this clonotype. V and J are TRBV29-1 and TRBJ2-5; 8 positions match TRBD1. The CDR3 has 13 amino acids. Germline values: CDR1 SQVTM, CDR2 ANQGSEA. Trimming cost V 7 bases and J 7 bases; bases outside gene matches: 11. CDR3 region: CSAHDRGSGTQYF. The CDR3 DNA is TGCAGCGCTCACGACAGGGGATCGGGGACCCAGTACTTC. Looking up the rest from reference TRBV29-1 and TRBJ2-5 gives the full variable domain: SAVISQKPSRDICQRGTSLTIQCQVDSQVTMMFWYRQQPGQSLTLIATANQGSEATYESGFVIDKFPISRPNLTFSTLTVSNMSPEDSSIYLCSAHDRGSGTQYFGPGTRLLVL.

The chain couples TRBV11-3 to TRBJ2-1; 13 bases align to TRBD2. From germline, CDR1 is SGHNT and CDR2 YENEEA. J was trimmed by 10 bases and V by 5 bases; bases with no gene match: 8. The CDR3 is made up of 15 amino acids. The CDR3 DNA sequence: TGTGCCAGCAGCCGCGGACTAGCGGGAGTTGAGGAGCAGTTCTTC. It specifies CASSRGLAGVEEQFF.

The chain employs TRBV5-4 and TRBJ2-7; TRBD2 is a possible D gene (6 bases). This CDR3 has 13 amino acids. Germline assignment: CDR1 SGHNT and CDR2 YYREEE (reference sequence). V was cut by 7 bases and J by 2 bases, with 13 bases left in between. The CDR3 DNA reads TGTGCCAGCTCGGGGACTTCACCCTACGAGCAGTACTTC. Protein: CASSGTSPYEQYF. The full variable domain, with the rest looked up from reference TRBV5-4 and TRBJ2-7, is ETGVTQSPTHLIKTRGQQVTLRCSSQSGHNTVSWYQQALGQGPQFIFQYYREEENGRGNFPPRFSGLQFPNYSSELNVNALELDDSALYLCASSGTSPYEQYFGPGTRLTVT.

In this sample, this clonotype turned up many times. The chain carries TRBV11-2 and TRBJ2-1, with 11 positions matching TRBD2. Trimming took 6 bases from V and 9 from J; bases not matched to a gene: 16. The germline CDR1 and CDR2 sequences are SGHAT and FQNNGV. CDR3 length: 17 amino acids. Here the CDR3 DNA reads TGTGCCAGCAGGGCTAGCGGGAGGAAGTTGTTGTCAATTGAGCAGTTCTTC. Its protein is CASRASGRKLLSIEQFF.

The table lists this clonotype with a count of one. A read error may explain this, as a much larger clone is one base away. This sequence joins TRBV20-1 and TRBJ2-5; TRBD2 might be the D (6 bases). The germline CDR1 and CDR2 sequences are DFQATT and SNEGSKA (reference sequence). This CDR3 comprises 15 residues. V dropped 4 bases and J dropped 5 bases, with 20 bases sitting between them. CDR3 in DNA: TGCAGTGCTACCCCCCCGGGTAGCGGAAGGGAGACCCAGTACTTC. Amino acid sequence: CSATPPGSGRETQYF.